This entry describes one TCR beta chain. Its antigen specificity is not known. No much larger clonotype is one base removed from it; base qualities were not supplied. This specimen comes from a study of regulatory T cells in long-lasting Graves disease (dated by TCRdb to about 2021). The study in broad terms: Newly diagnosed Graves' disease patients had taken antithyroid drugs for less than 3 months. The study was conducted in China and was registered as a clinical trial. Persistent Graves' disease patients were compared with newly diagnosed Graves' disease patients by peripheral blood TCR sequencing and RNA sequencing. A total of about 35 samples underwent TCR sequencing, from about 13 patients with persistent Graves' disease and some 20 patients with newly diagnosed Graves' disease. Overall study outcomes, separate from this receptor: Peripheral blood alone was examined, since thyroid tissue, which constituted the primary lesion, could not be accessed. Patients with persistent disease shared more public clonotypes (about 2,500) than newly diagnosed patients did (nearly 1,000). The authors acknowledged the small sample size as a limitation that may reduce accuracy. Preferential use of TRBV28, TRBJ1-2 and TRBJ2-5 was observed in persistent disease, whereas TRBV20-1 and TRBJ2-1 were favored in newly diagnosed disease. Sequencing and analysis were restricted to the TCR beta chain. Persistent Graves' disease patients showed lower TCR Shannon entropy and fewer highly expanded clones than newly diagnosed patients, suggesting clonal expansion.

The sample's time point label, decoded: newly diagnosed GD, antithyroid drugs for less than 3 months. For both TCR sequencing and RNA sequencing, RNA was extracted from PBMCs in TRIzol. The diagnosis of Graves' disease was made according to American Thyroid Association guidelines. Recruitment of patients was carried out at an endocrinology department in Xi'an, China. Each patient gave 9 to 10 milliliters of peripheral blood, collected in an EDTA anticoagulant tube. Ficoll Paque Plus density gradient separation was used to isolate PBMCs, and no further T cell sorting was done. RNA quality was checked with an Agilent 2100 Bioanalyzer and agarose gel, and concentration with a NanoDrop 2000. The method was multiplex PCR. The sample was run on an Illumina HiSeq 4000. TCR beta libraries were built with iRepertoire HTBI primers and Arm-PCR amplification of CDR3 regions. Before sequencing, the PCR products went through gel purification. In the original analysis: A total of fewer than 80 TRBV and some 13 TRBJ segments were identified across samples and were used for gene usage analysis of CDR3 amino acid clonotypes. COPE and FqMerger were used to merge the filtered high-quality paired reads into contigs. BLAST was used to align contigs to IMGT TRBV, TRBD and TRBJ reference genes, with CDR3 defined following IMGT. Clonotypes above 0.1% frequency were classified as highly expanded clones. Shannon entropy was used to measure repertoire diversity, and the Gini coefficient was used to measure V-J evenness. A clonotype was considered public if more than one individual shared it. TCRdb handled the public reads itself, with Q25 trimming in fastp and clone calling in MiXCR, and kept productive beta chains. Each record represents a unique CDR3 protein, reported with the most common genes and DNA among its rows. It is TCRdb's table, rather than the study itself, that gives the V and J calls and clone size. In this sample the table shows about 440,000 distinct CDR3 sequences, around 15% of which occur a single time. The leading ten clones occupy 20% to 25% of the sample.

The cysteine opens and the phenylalanine closes a CDR3 of 15 amino acids. Only the CDR3 region is kept as DNA, spanning 45 bases read in frame from base 1. V loses 5 bases of germline sequence and J loses 8 bases, and the interval between the two ends is 19 bases. The CDR1 and CDR2 encoded by the germline V gene are SGHVS and FQNEAQ. This sample also belongs to another study, concerning T cells in Graves' hyperthyroidism and ophthalmopathy. As that second paper reports: Stable Graves' hyperthyroidism was defined as the absence of progression to ophthalmopathy over 18 months of follow-up. Hyperthyroidism patients were aged 18 to 65 years and newly diagnosed, with disease duration of less than 2 months. Any patient with an uncontrolled infection, another autoimmune disease, pregnancy or lactation was excluded. Diagnoses were established on the basis of clinical symptoms, serum thyroxine and TRAb, thyroid ultrasound, and orbital computed tomography. For the first round of RT-PCR on the TCR CDR3, the HTBI primer set was used together with the Qiagen OneStep RT-PCR kit. Most expanded thyroid clonotypes (frequency above 0.001) were also detected in blood, a finding suggesting that blood repertoires may reflect thyroid immune responses. A model built on a 13 V-J signature distinguished ophthalmopathy from stable hyperthyroidism, reaching around 88% sensitivity and about 81% specificity in cross-validation and 80%/75% in testing. In validation, progression to ophthalmopathy was predicted by the model with 70.59% sensitivity and around 76% specificity, a median of roughly 6.4 months before onset. To identify distinguishing TCR V-J signatures, a discovery cohort of about 100 patients was used, comprising 40 to 45 with Graves' ophthalmopathy and around 57 with stable Graves' hyperthyroidism. Prospective prediction of ophthalmopathy was tested in an independent validation cohort of fewer than 20 hyperthyroidism patients and 15 to 17 patients who later progressed to ophthalmopathy. The approximately 98 discovery patients were randomly divided into training and test sets at a 7:3 ratio. The study also compared thyroid tissue and blood T-cell repertoires from 6 or 7 Graves' hyperthyroidism patients. After blood sampling, hyperthyroidism patients were treated with methimazole at a starting dose of 30 mg daily, and ophthalmopathy patients were treated with high-dose intravenous methylprednisolone. Libraries were constructed in a second round of multiplex PCR, after which size selection and purification were carried out. Paired-end sequencing of the libraries was performed with 100 bp reads on an Illumina HiSeq2000. Raw data were processed with SOAPnuke, discarding reads with adapters, uncalled bases, mean Phred below 15, or no exact constant-primer or identifier match. COPE v1.2.5 was used to merge high-quality paired reads, and clonotypes were defined as unique nucleotide sequences. Clonotypes were aligned to IMGT TRBV, TRBD and TRBJ reference segments using MiTCR v1.1. The analysis was restricted to V-J combinations with a frequency above 0.0001, which together covered approximately 99% of the repertoires. A TCS score was defined as the ratio between F50 (clonal expansion) and ExV (chaos), using BLOSUM62-based TCRdist between CDR3 peptides within each V-J. Welch's t-statistics and random forest reduced 514 V-J features to 13, which were used in a naive Bayes classifier (R e1071). Sample size was not statistically predetermined, and blinding of investigators to group allocation was not performed. The paper reports TCR Vbeta CDR3 sequencing of roughly 140 peripheral blood samples: fewer than 50 ophthalmopathy, approximately 74 hyperthyroidism and some 17 progressor patients.

The chain is made from TRBV7-8 and TRBJ2-1; the D call could be TRBD1 or TRBD2, with each sharing 5 bases. The sequence was collected from a woman between 18 and 30 years old with Graves disease. Donor details come from another sample of the same person, matched by shared clones. Sequenced material: peripheral blood mononuclear cells (PBMCs), taken at new diagnosis, from a patient treated with antithyroid drugs. The CDR3 protein: CASSVGEGPAYEQFF. The DNA sequence reads TGTGCCAGCAGCGTAGGTGAGGGGCCCGCCTATGAGCAGTTCTTC.